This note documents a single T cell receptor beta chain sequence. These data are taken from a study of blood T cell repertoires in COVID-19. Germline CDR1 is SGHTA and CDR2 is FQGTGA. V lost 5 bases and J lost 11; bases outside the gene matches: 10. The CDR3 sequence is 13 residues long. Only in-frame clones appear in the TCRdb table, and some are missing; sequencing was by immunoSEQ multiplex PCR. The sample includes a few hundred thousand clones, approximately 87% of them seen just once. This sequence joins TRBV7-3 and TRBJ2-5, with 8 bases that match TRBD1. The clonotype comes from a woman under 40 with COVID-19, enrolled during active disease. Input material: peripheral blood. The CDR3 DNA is TGTGCCAGCAGCCACGACAGGGGCCGGCTGCAGTACTTC. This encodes CASSHDRGRLQYF.